The 30 T cell receptor beta chains below all came from one sample that was sequenced in a study of identical twins. One entry per CDR3 protein, called by TCRdb with MiXCR from the 5' RACE reads. This sample yields fewer than 900,000 distinct CDR3 sequences, of which roughly 18% are seen a single time; 13% belongs to the top ten. The data were also submitted as part of a second study, on T cells expressing NK-cell markers.

Source material: PBMCs. All receptors come from a woman aged 18-35 years in good health.

This clonotype was observed a few times. CDR3 sequence reads: CASSYSIMRGRSDEQYF. The CDR3 DNA follows: TGTGCCAGCAGTTACTCTATAATGCGCGGGAGATCGGACGAGCAGTACTTC. The rearrangement joins TRBV6-2 or TRBV6-3 to TRBJ2-7; 7 bases map to TRBD2. The germline V gene encodes CDR1 MNHEY and CDR2 SVGEGT. The ends lost 0 bases at V and 5 bases at J; junction bases unmatched: 13. The CDR3 covers 17 residues.

This clonotype was seen repeatedly, ten times or more. The rearrangement uses TRBV12-3 or TRBV12-4 and TRBJ1-1, with D uncertain. Trimming took 5 bases from V and 4 from J, leaving 8 bases between them. This CDR3 has 12 residues. The CDR3 DNA is TGTGCCAGCAGTCGGGTGAGCACTGAAGCTTTCTTT. Its protein is CASSRVSTEAFF.

The chain recombines TRBV18 with TRBJ1-6; TRBD1 might be the D (5 bases). Per the germline V gene, CDR1 is KGHSH and CDR2 is LQKENI. Between the trimmed V and J ends, which lost 3 bases and 8 bases, there was a span of 11 bases. The CDR3 runs to 14 residues. The CDR3 here is CASSPQGTDSPLHF. CDR3 nucleotide sequence: TGTGCCAGCTCACCGCAGGGTACGGATTCACCCCTCCACTTT.

This clonotype was observed many times. The CDR3 coding sequence is TGTGCCAGCAGTCAGGGGGCCGAACAGCCCCAGCATTTT. Translating gives CASSQGAEQPQHF. The chain has TRBV12-3 or TRBV12-4 and TRBJ1-5; 8 nucleotides agree with TRBD1. This CDR3 spans 13 amino acids. Trimming at V came to 5 bases and at J to 7 bases, leaving 4 bases not matched to a gene.

The chain joins TRBV20-1 to TRBJ1-1; possibly TRBD1 for D (5 bases). Germline CDR1 reads DFQATT; CDR2 reads SNEGSKA (reference sequence). Trimming stripped 3 bases from V and 5 bases from J, with 16 bases between. The CDR3 has 14 amino acids. The CDR3 is CSARRGEGGTEAFF. The CDR3 nucleotides are TGCAGTGCTAGGCGAGGGGAGGGCGGTACTGAAGCTTTCTTT.

This clonotype has just a few counts. The V gene is TRBV7-3, the J gene TRBJ2-1; 9 positions match TRBD2. This CDR3 has 14 residues. J gave up 4 bases and V 6 bases, and 4 bases lay outside the gene matches. CDR1 is SGHTA and CDR2 is FQGTGA in the germline V gene. In DNA, the CDR3 is TGTGCCAGCAGGCTGGCGGGGGGGTACAATGAGCAGTTCTTC. Its protein product is CASRLAGGYNEQFF.

The table lists this clonotype with a few counts. The V and J genes are TRBV7-2 and TRBJ2-1; tentatively, D is TRBD1 or TRBD2 (5 bases each). This CDR3 is built from 15 residues. V was clipped by 0 bases and J by 3 bases, with 9 bases between them. From germline, CDR1 is SGHTA and CDR2 FQGNSA. CDR3 amino acids: CASSLARGGYNEQFF. The CDR3 DNA reads as TGTGCCAGCAGCTTAGCGAGGGGTGGCTACAATGAGCAGTTCTTC.

This clonotype has more than one count but fewer than ten. The J gene is TRBJ2-7, the V gene TRBV20-1; D possibly corresponds to TRBD1 (7 bases). The CDR3 covers 14 residues. The germline V and J ends were trimmed by 4 bases and 4 bases, with 17 bases remaining between them. Germline V gives CDR1 DFQATT, CDR2 SNEGSKA (reference sequence). As DNA, the CDR3 is TGCAGTGCTACTGGGGGGACAGACCTTTACGAGCAGTACTTC. Translating gives CSATGGTDLYEQYF.

The sample holds a few counts of this clonotype. V gene TRBV27 combines with J gene TRBJ2-1; a possible D gene is TRBD2 (5 bases). Deletions cut 4 bases from V and 6 bases from J, with 22 bases between. Germline CDR1 MNHEY, CDR2 SMNVEV (reference sequence). CDR3 length equals 17 residues. The CDR3 reads CASSSRTTGLRANEQFF. For the CDR3, the DNA is TGTGCCAGCAGTTCACGCACGACCGGACTGAGGGCCAATGAGCAGTTCTTC.

The rearrangement links TRBV7-2 to TRBJ2-1; 8 bases agree with TRBD2. V lost 1 base and J lost 4; bases outside the gene matches: 6. This CDR3 region has 16 residues. CDR1 is SGHTA, CDR2 FQGNSA, per germline. The CDR3 protein is CASSLGPGGGYNEQFF. For the CDR3, the DNA is TGTGCCAGCAGCTTAGGTCCGGGAGGGGGATACAATGAGCAGTTCTTC.

V is TRBV11-2 and J is TRBJ2-7; 9 bases map to TRBD1. V lost 2 bases to trimming and J lost 5 bases; unmatched junction nucleotides: 10. CDR1 is SGHAT, CDR2 FQNNGV, per germline. CDR3 size: 16 residues. For the CDR3, the DNA is TGTGCCAGCAGCTTAATCCCGGGACAGGGTTCCCACGAGCAGTACTTC. This gives the protein CASSLIPGQGSHEQYF.

This clonotype has a handful of counts. The chain couples TRBV7-2 to TRBJ2-3, with 7 bases fitting TRBD1. The CDR3 covers 15 residues. CDR1 and CDR2 (germline): SGHTA, FQGNSA. J lost 11 bases, V lost 5 bases, and 16 bases had no gene match. The CDR3, as DNA: TGTGCCAGCAGCGGATCGGGACAGTCCCTAATGAGGCAGTATTTT. Amino acids: CASSGSGQSLMRQYF.

The rearrangement links TRBV29-1 to TRBJ2-3; D may match TRBD1 or TRBD2 (6 bases each). V gave up 0 bases and J gave up 3 bases, with 13 bases separating them. This CDR3 region has 15 residues. Germline V lookup: CDR1 SQVTM, CDR2 ANQGSEA. The CDR3 nucleotides are TGCAGCGTTGAAGATTGGGGGGCGCGAACAGATACGCAGTATTTT. Translating it yields CSVEDWGARTDTQYF.

This clonotype was seen many times. The V gene is TRBV6-1, the J gene TRBJ2-6; D remains unclear. With 7 bases removed from V and 1 base from J, the gap between germline ends came to 8 bases. This CDR3 spans 14 amino acids. CDR1 and CDR2 from the germline V gene are MNHNS and SASEGT. The CDR3 region is CASMKGSGANVLTF. The CDR3 nucleotides are TGTGCCAGCATGAAGGGTTCTGGGGCCAACGTCCTGACTTTC.

Ten or more counts support this clonotype. V and J are TRBV5-1 and TRBJ2-5; TRBD1 aligns across 8 bases. With 4 bases clipped from V and 5 bases from J, the junction kept 7 bases outside the gene matches. CDR3 length equals 14 residues. CDR1 is SGHRS, CDR2 YFSETQ, per germline. CDR3 region: CASSAGQGGETQYF. The CDR3 bases are TGCGCCAGCAGCGCAGGACAGGGTGGGGAGACCCAGTACTTC.

Written as DNA, the CDR3 is TGTGCCAGCGGGGAGCTTTCGGGGGGACGAGTCACAGATACGCAGTATTTT. It is translated as CASGELSGGRVTDTQYF. The V call is TRBV27, the J call TRBJ2-3; 7 positions agree with TRBD2. The CDR3 loop spans 17 amino acids. Germline trimming cut 8 bases from V and 2 bases from J; bases unmatched to any gene: 16. Germline V gene sequence: CDR1 MNHEY, CDR2 SMNVEV (reference sequence).

This clonotype showed up just a few times. The genes are TRBV20-1 and TRBJ2-2; 7 bases are shared with TRBD2. Germline CDR1 reads DFQATT; CDR2 reads SNEGSKA (reference sequence). Trimming took 4 bases from V and 4 from J; bases not matched to a gene: 6. This CDR3 comprises 14 residues. The CDR3 sequence: CSATGTTSTGELFF. As DNA, the CDR3 is TGCAGTGCTACCGGGACTACTTCCACCGGGGAGCTGTTTTTT.

This clonotype came up a few times. V usage is TRBV6-5 and J usage is TRBJ1-2; TRBD1 might be the D (6 bases). The CDR3 is 12 amino acids. Trimming pared 6 bases from V and 8 bases from J, leaving 13 bases between. Germline-derived CDR1 and CDR2 are MNHEY and SVGAGI. The CDR3 DNA reads TGTGCCAGCAGGAGGGCAGGGGAAGGCTACACCTTC. Translation: CASRRAGEGYTF.

The rearrangement uses TRBV7-9 and TRBJ2-4, with a possible D match to TRBD1 (5 bases). In germline, CDR1 is SEHNR, CDR2 FQNEAQ (reference sequence). CDR3 length equals 16 residues. Trimming left V 5 bases short and J 5 bases short, with 19 bases between. The CDR3 DNA reads TGTGCCAGCAGCACCTGGGATGGACAATTCGAAAACATTCAGTACTTC. Its protein product is CASSTWDGQFENIQYF. The complete variable domain, with remaining parts taken from reference TRBV7-9 and TRBJ2-4, reads DTGVSQNPRHKITKRGQNVTFRCDPISEHNRLYWYRQTLGQGPEFLTYFQNEAQLEKSRLLSDRFSAERPKGSFSTLEIQRTEQGDSAMYLCASSTWDGQFENIQYFGAGTRLSVL.

The genes are TRBV15 and TRBJ2-5; 9 bases are shared with TRBD2. Germline trimming cut 0 bases from V and 3 bases from J; bases unmatched to any gene: 5. The CDR3 is made up of 16 amino acids. Germline assignment: CDR1 LNHNV and CDR2 YYDKDF (reference sequence). CDR3 DNA sequence: TGTGCCACCAGCAGAGATGGGACTAGCTCCGAAGAGACCCAGTACTTC. This sequence encodes CATSRDGTSSEETQYF.

The chain employs TRBV6-5 and TRBJ1-2; D is undetermined. V dropped 6 bases and J dropped 1 base, with 6 bases sitting between them. The CDR3 totals 12 residues. The germline V gene encodes CDR1 MNHEY and CDR2 SVGAGI. CDR3: CASRRSNYGYTF. The CDR3 nucleotides read TGTGCCAGCAGGCGTAGTAACTATGGCTACACCTTC.

V and J are TRBV6-1 and TRBJ1-3; maybe TRBD1 (6 bases). Germline lookup yields CDR1 MNHNS and CDR2 SASEGT. With 6 bases removed from V and 2 bases from J, the gap between germline ends came to 17 bases. The CDR3 has 16 residues. The CDR3 nucleotides are TGTGCCAGCAGCCCGGGGGGCGGGGGGACTGGAAACACCATATATTTT. Encoded protein: CASSPGGGGTGNTIYF.

The chain links TRBV6-1 to TRBJ2-3; possible D gene TRBD2, 6 bases. This CDR3 spans 15 amino acids. Germline loops: CDR1 MNHNS, CDR2 SASEGT. V was trimmed by 3 bases and J by 8 bases, leaving 18 bases between them. CDR3 coding DNA: TGTGCCAGCAGTGATGGGGGGTCAGTAATTGGTACGCAGTATTTT. It translates to CASSDGGSVIGTQYF.

This clonotype came up a few times. In DNA, the CDR3 is TGTGCCAGCTCACGGAAACCGGGACAGCCATTATCAGGGGAGACCCAGTACTTC. Its translation is CASSRKPGQPLSGETQYF. The genes are TRBV18 and TRBJ2-5; TRBD1 matches 7 bases. CDR3 size: 18 residues. Germline CDR1 is KGHSH and CDR2 is LQKENI. V lost 4 bases to trimming and J lost 5 bases; unmatched junction nucleotides: 19.

At least ten counts were recorded for this clonotype. This chain joins TRBV5-6 and TRBJ1-2; D is unclear. The V gene lost 0 bases and the J gene lost 3 bases, with 15 bases spanning the gap. This CDR3 has 16 amino acids. Germline V lookup: CDR1 SGHDT, CDR2 YYEEEE. CDR3 in DNA: TGTGCCAGCAGCTTGGAGCGAGGGCTCAAAGACTATGGCTACACCTTC. As protein: CASSLERGLKDYGYTF.

The chain combines TRBV29-1 with TRBJ2-3, with 7 nucleotides matching TRBD2. The CDR3 runs 14 residues. Germline trimming cut 6 bases from V and 1 base from J; bases unmatched to any gene: 7. Germline V gene sequence: CDR1 SQVTM, CDR2 ANQGSEA. In nucleotides, the CDR3 is TGCAGCGTCCTAACTAGCGCAGGCACAGATACGCAGTATTTT. Translation gives CSVLTSAGTDTQYF.

The V gene is TRBV21-1, the J gene TRBJ1-5. TRBV21-1 is marked as a pseudogene. The CDR3 spans 13 residues. CDR3 in DNA: TGTGCCAGCGGTAACGACAGCGATCAGCCCCAGCATTTT. It specifies CASGNDSDQPQHF.

This chain connects TRBV28 to TRBJ1-2, with unresolved D. V was clipped by 2 bases and J by 6 bases, with 7 bases between them. The length of the CDR3 is 12 residues. Germline CDR1 is MDHEN and CDR2 is SYDVKM. The CDR3 is CASSLDTHGYTF. The CDR3 coding sequence is TGTGCCAGCAGTTTAGATACGCATGGCTACACCTTC.

This chain links TRBV5-6 with TRBJ2-1; a weak D match, TRBD1 (5 bases). V dropped 4 bases and J dropped 0 bases, with 17 bases sitting between them. Germline V gene sequence: CDR1 SGHDT, CDR2 YYEEEE. The CDR3 contains 17 residues. The CDR3 is CASSLGHLLSSYNEQFF. In nucleotides, the CDR3 is TGTGCCAGCAGCCTAGGACACTTATTGAGCTCCTACAATGAGCAGTTCTTC.

This clonotype was observed a handful of times. This sequence joins TRBV15 and TRBJ2-7; 14 nucleotides agree with TRBD2. The CDR3 totals 17 residues. V was pared by 5 bases and J by 6 bases, with 12 bases of the junction left unmatched. The germline V gene has CDR1 LNHNV and CDR2 YYDKDF (reference sequence). The CDR3 DNA is TGTGCCACCAGCGGAAGGCTGACTAGCGGGAGGGCAGGCGAGCAGTACTTC. It encodes CATSGRLTSGRAGEQYF.